A selection of T cell receptor beta chains follows, all from one sample in a study of T cell changes during pregnancy in multiple sclerosis. Generated by immunoSEQ multiplex PCR, the TCRdb table keeps only in-frame clones and is missing some. Found here are tens of thousands of clones, over 85% of them singletons; the top ten hold roughly 2%. Source: peripheral blood, taken in the second trimester of pregnancy. These receptors were obtained from a female donor in good health, enrolled as a control in a pregnancy study. The CDR3 runs from the conserved cysteine through the conserved F or W. A D gene is named only where the DNA matches it firmly. Rows may omit the clone size; those that give it use once, few, many or a size class.

clone size: .; J gene: TRBJ1-2; V gene: TRBV4-3; D gene: .; CDR3 protein: CASSQDRGFGYTF; CDR3 DNA: TGCGCCAGCAGCCAAGATCGAGGGTTCGGCTACACCTTC
clone size: .; J gene: TRBJ2-1; V gene: TRBV27; D gene: TRBD1; CDR3 protein: CASSPSDREGSNEQFF; CDR3 DNA: TGTGCCAGCAGTCCATCGGACAGGGAAGGAAGCAATGAGCAGTTCTTC
clone size: .; J gene: TRBJ2-3; V gene: TRBV9; D gene: .; CDR3 protein: CASSVRPTSTDTQYF; CDR3 DNA: TGTGCCAGCAGCGTACGTCCGACTAGCACAGATACGCAGTATTTT
clone size: .; J gene: TRBJ1-2; V gene: TRBV28; D gene: .; CDR3 protein: CASTRDTAIDGYTF; CDR3 DNA: TGTGCCAGCACCAGGGACACGGCTATTGATGGCTACACCTTC
clone size: .; J gene: TRBJ2-7; V gene: TRBV7-9; D gene: .; CDR3 protein: CASSPGVLYEQYF; CDR3 DNA: TGTGCCAGCAGCCCCGGGGTGCTCTACGAGCAGTACTTC
clone size: .; J gene: TRBJ2-1; V gene: TRBV7-9; D gene: .; CDR3 protein: CASSLAGGGGTYNEQFF; CDR3 DNA: TGTGCCAGCAGCTTAGCCGGAGGGGGGGGGACTTACAATGAGCAGTTCTTC
clone size: .; J gene: TRBJ2-7; V gene: TRBV11-2; D gene: TRBD1; CDR3 protein: CASSLAGQASAGYF; CDR3 DNA: TGTGCCAGCAGCTTAGCGGGACAGGCCTCAGCGGGGTACTTC
clone size: .; J gene: TRBJ1-1; V gene: TRBV11-2; D gene: .; CDR3 protein: CASSRGAGSTEAFF; CDR3 DNA: TGTGCCAGCAGCCGCGGGGCAGGGAGTACTGAAGCTTTCTTT
clone size: once; J gene: TRBJ1-5; V gene: TRBV28; D gene: TRBD1; CDR3 protein: CASWAGGSNQPQHF; CDR3 DNA: TGTGCCAGCTGGGCAGGGGGAAGCAATCAGCCCCAGCATTTT
clone size: .; J gene: TRBJ2-7; V gene: TRBV5-6; D gene: .; CDR3 protein: CASSLFDNPYEQYF; CDR3 DNA: TGTGCCAGCAGCTTGTTTGACAACCCCTACGAGCAGTACTTC
clone size: .; J gene: TRBJ1-1; V gene: TRBV7-2; D gene: .; CDR3 protein: CASSLQGGGAFF; CDR3 DNA: TGTGCCAGCAGCTTACAGGGAGGGGGAGCTTTCTTT
clone size: .; J gene: TRBJ1-2; V gene: TRBV7-3; D gene: .; CDR3 protein: CASSSQAGGYYGYTF; CDR3 DNA: TGTGCCAGCAGCTCCCAGGCCGGGGGGTATTATGGCTACACCTTC
clone size: .; J gene: TRBJ1-2; V gene: TRBV28; D gene: TRBD1; CDR3 protein: CASSLYPGGTGYTF; CDR3 DNA: TGTGCCAGCAGTTTATACCCAGGGGGCACTGGCTACACCTTC
clone size: .; J gene: TRBJ2-5; V gene: TRBV25-1; D gene: TRBD2; CDR3 protein: CASSVPGGETQYF; CDR3 DNA: TGTGCCAGCAGTGTACCGGGAGGGGAGACCCAGTACTTC
clone size: .; J gene: TRBJ2-1; V gene: TRBV4-1; D gene: TRBD2; CDR3 protein: CASMRGGRDNEQFF; CDR3 DNA: TGCGCCAGCATGAGGGGCGGGAGGGACAATGAGCAGTTCTTC
clone size: .; J gene: TRBJ2-3; V gene: TRBV28; D gene: TRBD1; CDR3 protein: CASSPFYRGPTDTQYF; CDR3 DNA: TGTGCCAGCAGTCCATTTTACAGGGGGCCCACAGATACGCAGTATTTT
clone size: .; J gene: TRBJ2-5; V gene: TRBV5-6; D gene: TRBD1; CDR3 protein: CASSSGTGGRKTQYF; CDR3 DNA: TGTGCCAGCAGTTCCGGGACAGGGGGTCGGAAGACCCAGTACTTC
clone size: .; J gene: TRBJ1-2; V gene: TRBV30; D gene: .; CDR3 protein: CAWSAPGGARDGYTF; CDR3 DNA: TGTGCCTGGAGTGCACCCGGGGGGGCGAGGGATGGCTACACCTTC
clone size: .; J gene: TRBJ1-2; V gene: TRBV2; D gene: .; CDR3 protein: CASSEAGWGGYTF; CDR3 DNA: TGTGCCAGCAGTGAGGCAGGGTGGGGTGGCTACACCTTC
clone size: .; J gene: TRBJ2-7; V gene: TRBV2; D gene: TRBD1; CDR3 protein: CATMGDTGVEQYF; CDR3 DNA: TGTGCCACCATGGGGGACACAGGGGTCGAGCAGTACTTC
clone size: .; J gene: TRBJ1-2; V gene: TRBV5-4; D gene: .; CDR3 protein: CASSIDSLYGYTF; CDR3 DNA: TGTGCCAGCAGCATCGACAGCCTCTATGGCTACACCTTC
clone size: .; J gene: TRBJ2-7; V gene: TRBV6-6; D gene: .; CDR3 protein: CASRQTRESLYEQYF; CDR3 DNA: TGTGCCAGCAGACAGACACGAGAGAGTCTATACGAGCAGTACTTC
clone size: .; J gene: TRBJ1-4; V gene: TRBV5-1; D gene: .; CDR3 protein: CASSLGGDEKLFF; CDR3 DNA: TGCGCCAGCAGCTTAGGCGGGGATGAAAAACTGTTTTTT
clone size: once; J gene: TRBJ1-2; V gene: TRBV19; D gene: TRBD1; CDR3 protein: CASGADRAVYGYTF; CDR3 DNA: TGTGCCAGTGGAGCGGACAGGGCGGTCTATGGCTACACCTTC
clone size: once; J gene: TRBJ2-3; V gene: TRBV2; D gene: TRBD1; CDR3 protein: CASSGDRGSTDTQYF; CDR3 DNA: TGTGCCAGCAGTGGGGACAGGGGGAGCACAGATACGCAGTATTTT
clone size: .; J gene: TRBJ2-2; V gene: TRBV28; D gene: .; CDR3 protein: CASSLPGQVNTGELFF; CDR3 DNA: TGTGCCAGCAGTCTCCCGGGACAAGTAAACACCGGGGAGCTGTTTTTT
clone size: .; J gene: TRBJ1-1; V gene: TRBV5-6; D gene: .; CDR3 protein: CASSLKGNPTGAFF; CDR3 DNA: TGTGCCAGCAGCTTGAAGGGGAATCCCACTGGGGCTTTCTTT
clone size: .; J gene: TRBJ2-7; V gene: TRBV6-5; D gene: .; CDR3 protein: CASSTPGQGSYEQYF; CDR3 DNA: TGTGCCAGCAGTACCCCTGGGCAGGGCTCCTACGAGCAGTACTTC
clone size: .; J gene: TRBJ1-2; V gene: TRBV5-1; D gene: .; CDR3 protein: CASSFEDRYGYTF; CDR3 DNA: TGCGCCAGCAGCTTCGAGGATCGCTATGGCTACACCTTC
clone size: .; J gene: TRBJ2-7; V gene: TRBV6-5; D gene: .; CDR3 protein: CASSRDFSPHEQYF; CDR3 DNA: TGTGCCAGCAGCCGGGACTTCTCACCCCACGAGCAGTACTTC
clone size: .; J gene: TRBJ1-2; V gene: TRBV6-6; D gene: TRBD1; CDR3 protein: CASSRPGQGNYGYTF; CDR3 DNA: TGTGCCAGCAGTCGACCGGGACAGGGAAACTATGGCTACACCTTC
clone size: .; J gene: TRBJ2-1; V gene: TRBV7-2; D gene: TRBD2; CDR3 protein: CASSWGTSGAGDEQFF; CDR3 DNA: TGTGCCAGCAGCTGGGGGACTAGCGGGGCCGGGGATGAGCAGTTCTTC
clone size: .; J gene: TRBJ2-5; V gene: TRBV9; D gene: TRBD2; CDR3 protein: CASSVTAGGTQETQYF; CDR3 DNA: TGTGCCAGCAGCGTAACTGCGGGGGGGACTCAAGAGACCCAGTACTTC
clone size: .; J gene: TRBJ1-3; V gene: TRBV19; D gene: .; CDR3 protein: CASTSVRFSGNTIYF; CDR3 DNA: .
clone size: .; J gene: TRBJ1-5; V gene: TRBV6-5; D gene: .; CDR3 protein: CASSYSGGPQHF; CDR3 DNA: TGTGCCAGCAGTTACTCGGGGGGTCCCCAGCATTTT
clone size: .; J gene: TRBJ2-1; V gene: TRBV11-1; D gene: .; CDR3 protein: CASSLGSRNEQFF; CDR3 DNA: TGTGCCAGCAGCTTAGGGTCCAGGAATGAGCAGTTCTTC
clone size: few; J gene: TRBJ1-1; V gene: TRBV9; D gene: .; CDR3 protein: CASSVQGDLGTEAFF; CDR3 DNA: TGTGCCAGCAGCGTGCAAGGGGACTTGGGCACTGAAGCTTTCTTT
clone size: .; J gene: TRBJ1-5; V gene: TRBV2; D gene: TRBD1; CDR3 protein: CASSPPGQVLWGNQPQHF; CDR3 DNA: TGTGCCAGCAGTCCCCCGGGACAGGTACTGTGGGGCAATCAGCCCCAGCATTTT
clone size: .; J gene: TRBJ1-2; V gene: TRBV29-1; D gene: TRBD1; CDR3 protein: CSAQADRGGGYTF; CDR3 DNA: TGCAGCGCCCAGGCCGACAGGGGGGGTGGCTACACCTTC
clone size: .; J gene: TRBJ1-1; V gene: TRBV7-9; D gene: .; CDR3 protein: CASSLGGGKTEAFF; CDR3 DNA: TGTGCCAGCAGCCTAGGGGGAGGAAAGACTGAAGCTTTCTTT
clone size: .; J gene: TRBJ2-1; V gene: TRBV19; D gene: TRBD2; CDR3 protein: CASSIGRGGLNEQFF; CDR3 DNA: TGTGCCAGTAGTATCGGGCGGGGGGGCCTTAATGAGCAGTTCTTC
clone size: once; J gene: TRBJ2-3; V gene: TRBV7-9; D gene: TRBD1; CDR3 protein: CASSLGDRVWGTQYF; CDR3 DNA: TGTGCCAGCAGCTTGGGGGACAGGGTTTGGGGTACGCAGTATTTT
clone size: .; J gene: TRBJ1-3; V gene: TRBV7-2; D gene: TRBD1; CDR3 protein: CASSLDPGGTIYF; CDR3 DNA: TGTGCCAGCAGCTTGGACCCAGGGGGCACCATATATTTT
clone size: .; J gene: TRBJ1-1; V gene: TRBV6-4; D gene: TRBD1; CDR3 protein: CASSEGGASNEAFF; CDR3 DNA: TGTGCCAGCAGTGAAGGGGGCGCGTCCAATGAAGCTTTCTTT
clone size: few; J gene: TRBJ1-2; V gene: TRBV7-2; D gene: .; CDR3 protein: CASSLASRGRNYGYTF; CDR3 DNA: TGTGCCAGCAGCTTAGCCAGCCGGGGGAGAAACTATGGCTACACCTTC
clone size: few; J gene: TRBJ2-2; V gene: TRBV19; D gene: TRBD1; CDR3 protein: CASSIVGTGRTGELFF; CDR3 DNA: TGTGCCAGTAGTATAGTGGGGACAGGGCGGACCGGGGAGCTGTTTTTT
clone size: .; J gene: TRBJ2-3; V gene: TRBV21-1; D gene: .; CDR3 protein: CASSKVNIAERSTDTQYF; CDR3 DNA: TGTGCCAGCAGCAAAGTAAATATAGCGGAGCGAAGCACAGATACGCAGTATTTT
clone size: once; J gene: TRBJ2-2; V gene: TRBV7-2; D gene: TRBD1; CDR3 protein: CASSHDRVNTGELFF; CDR3 DNA: TGTGCCAGCAGCCACGACAGGGTGAACACCGGGGAGCTGTTTTTT
clone size: .; J gene: TRBJ1-2; V gene: TRBV7-2; D gene: TRBD1; CDR3 protein: CASSPPGQGLHGYTF; CDR3 DNA: TGTGCCAGCAGCCCTCCGGGACAGGGGCTCCATGGCTACACCTTC